Presented here are 18 T cell receptor beta chains from one specimen sequenced in a study of PD-1 blockade in classical Hodgkin lymphoma. All the patients suffered relapse after autologous stem cell transplantation, and brentuximab vedotin exposure differed. Profiling relied on immunoSEQ multiplex PCR, and the TCRdb table lists in-frame clones only, not all of them. The profile shows 40,000 or so clones, roughly 86% of them singletons. Sequences were derived from peripheral blood mononuclear cells (PBMCs), sampled before the second cycle of nivolumab. The receptors were sampled from a human donor with classical Hodgkin lymphoma.

This clone occurred once. The rearrangement links TRBV9 to TRBJ2-2; D gene uncertain. The germline V and J ends were trimmed by 0 bases and 0 bases, with 9 bases remaining between them. Germline values: CDR1 SGDLS, CDR2 YYNGEE. The CDR3 extends over 16 amino acids. Here the CDR3 reads CASSVGSGANTGELFF. CDR3 DNA: TGTGCCAGCAGCGTAGGCTCTGGAGCGAACACCGGGGAGCTGTTTTTT.

The chain uses TRBV27 and TRBJ2-6, with D hard to call. CDR1 is MNHEY and CDR2 is SMNVEV in the germline V gene (reference sequence). This CDR3 has 15 amino acids. V gave up 3 bases and J gave up 0 bases, with 6 bases separating them. CDR3 bases: TGTGCCAGCAGTTTCCAGAACTCTGGGGCCAACGTCCTGACTTTC. Translation gives CASSFQNSGANVLTF. Complete variable domain (other parts from reference TRBV27 and TRBJ2-6): EAQVTQNPRYLITVTGKKLTVTCSQNMNHEYMSWYRQDPGLGLRQIYYSMNVEVTDKGDVPEGYKVSRKEKRNFPLILESPSPNQTSLYFCASSFQNSGANVLTFGAGSRLTVL.

This sequence joins TRBV28 and TRBJ2-3; 7 positions agree with TRBD2. CDR3 length: 16 residues. V was clipped by 4 bases and J by 0 bases; unmatched bases: 7. Germline CDR1 reads MDHEN; CDR2 reads SYDVKM. The chain's CDR3 is CASSSQLAQSTDTQYF. The CDR3 coding sequence is TGTGCCAGCAGTTCACAACTAGCGCAAAGCACAGATACGCAGTATTTT.

The chain recombines TRBV18 with TRBJ1-1, with D possibly being TRBD1 (5 bases). This CDR3 has 14 residues. Trimming pared 6 bases from V and 5 bases from J, leaving 16 bases between. Per germline, CDR1 KGHSH and CDR2 LQKENI. DNA of the CDR3: TGTGCCAGCTCTCTAAAGACAGAGAAAACTGAAGCTTTCTTT. Amino acids: CASSLKTEKTEAFF.

V and J are TRBV5-6 and TRBJ1-1; weak D call: TRBD1 (5 bases). This CDR3 is 12 amino acids long. From germline, CDR1 is SGHDT and CDR2 YYEEEE. Deletions cut 0 bases from V and 11 bases from J, with 11 bases between. CDR3 residues: CASSLDRGAAFF. As DNA, the CDR3 is TGTGCCAGCAGCTTGGATAGGGGAGCGGCTTTCTTT.

The chain is built from TRBV27 and TRBJ2-3; 9 bases match TRBD1. The germline V gene encodes CDR1 MNHEY and CDR2 SMNVEV (reference sequence). The trim removed 6 bases at V and 7 bases at J, leaving 11 bases unmatched. This CDR3 contains 15 residues. CDR3 nucleotide sequence: TGTGCCAGCAGAATGGCGGGACAGGGCTCAAATACGCAGTATTTT. Its protein is CASRMAGQGSNTQYF.

CDR3 sequence reads: CASSLLGETGELFF. DNA of the CDR3: TGCGCCAGCAGCTTGCTGGGAGAAACCGGGGAGCTGTTTTTT. This chain links TRBV5-1 with TRBJ2-2; weak D call: TRBD2 (5 bases). The germline V and J ends were trimmed by 1 base and 5 bases, with 9 bases remaining between them. This CDR3 has 14 residues. Germline CDR1 and CDR2: SGHRS and YFSETQ. Full variable domain (remainder filled in from reference TRBV5-1 and TRBJ2-2): KAGVTQTPRYLIKTRGQQVTLSCSPISGHRSVSWYQQTPGQGLQFLFEYFSETQRNKGNFPGRFSGRQFSNSRSEMNVSTLELGDSALYLCASSLLGETGELFFGEGSRLTVL.

This chain connects TRBV5-1 to TRBJ2-2, with D possibly matching TRBD1 (6 bases). Trimming cost V 4 bases and J 4 bases, with 11 bases left between them. Germline values: CDR1 SGHRS, CDR2 YFSETQ. There are 14 residues in the CDR3. In nucleotides, the CDR3 is TGCGCCAGCAGCGGGGACATCCGCACCGGGGAGCTGTTTTTT. This codes for CASSGDIRTGELFF. The full variable domain, in which reference TRBV5-1 and TRBJ2-2 provide the parts outside the CDR3, is KAGVTQTPRYLIKTRGQQVTLSCSPISGHRSVSWYQQTPGQGLQFLFEYFSETQRNKGNFPGRFSGRQFSNSRSEMNVSTLELGDSALYLCASSGDIRTGELFFGEGSRLTVL.

This chain links TRBV19 with TRBJ2-2; D uncertain. V lost 8 bases to trimming and J lost 0 bases, with 7 bases between them. The CDR3 is 13 residues long. Germline assignment: CDR1 LNHDA and CDR2 SQIVND (reference sequence). DNA of the CDR3: TGTGCCAGTGGGAACGCGAACACCGGGGAGCTGTTTTTT. Translating gives CASGNANTGELFF.

The chain combines TRBV9 with TRBJ2-1, with D tentatively TRBD1 (6 bases). This CDR3 region has 16 residues. Trimming took off 1 base at V and 4 bases at J, with 15 bases between the two ends. CDR1 and CDR2 from the germline V gene are SGDLS and YYNGEE. CDR3 sequence reads: CASSVLGGPVYNEQFF. The CDR3 nucleotides are TGTGCCAGCAGCGTATTAGGGGGACCAGTGTACAATGAGCAGTTCTTC.

The CDR3 DNA sequence: TGTGCCAGCAGTTTCGAGGGGTACGAGCAGTACTTC. As protein: CASSFEGYEQYF. The rearrangement uses TRBV6-6 and TRBJ2-7, with D perhaps being TRBD1 or TRBD2 (5 bases each). Germline V gene data show CDR1 as MNHNY and CDR2 as SVGAGI (reference sequence). Trimming took 4 bases from V and 4 from J, leaving 8 bases between them. CDR3 length: 12 amino acids.

The DNA for the CDR3 is TGTGCCAGCAGTCCTAGCGGCCGCTCCTACAATGAGCAGTTCTTC. Its translation is CASSPSGRSYNEQFF. V usage is TRBV6-6 and J usage is TRBJ2-1, with TRBD2 matching 7 bases. Germline V gene data show CDR1 as MNHNY and CDR2 as SVGAGI (reference sequence). The V and J ends lost 5 bases and 0 bases, in that order; junction bases with no gene match: 4. This CDR3 has 15 residues.

The V gene is TRBV28, the J gene TRBJ1-2; D is unclear. V was shortened by 7 bases and J by 3 bases, with 6 bases between the two germline ends. Germline V gene data show CDR1 as MDHEN and CDR2 as SYDVKM. This CDR3 is 11 amino acids long. CDR3 sequence (DNA): TGTGCCAGCAATCTCGACTATGGCTACACCTTC. Translation: CASNLDYGYTF.

This chain links TRBV20-1 with TRBJ1-3; D unclear. In germline, CDR1 is DFQATT, CDR2 SNEGSKA (reference sequence). This CDR3 is 11 amino acids long. V dropped 6 bases and J dropped 2 bases, with 5 bases sitting between them. The CDR3 coding sequence is TGCAGTGCCAGGACTGGAAACACCATATATTTT. It translates to CSARTGNTIYF.

V usage is TRBV28 and J usage is TRBJ1-4, with 8 bases fitting TRBD1. Per germline, CDR1 MDHEN and CDR2 SYDVKM. Trimming cost V 6 bases and J 4 bases; bases outside gene matches: 13. The CDR3 covers 17 residues. The CDR3 region has the DNA TGTGCCAGCAGAGTTGGGATCGGGACAGGTCGTAATGAAAAACTGTTTTTT. Its protein is CASRVGIGTGRNEKLFF. Complete variable domain (other parts from reference TRBV28 and TRBJ1-4): DVKVTQSSRYLVKRTGEKVFLECVQDMDHENMFWYRQDPGLGLRLIYFSYDVKMKEKGDIPEGYSVSREKKERFSLILESASTNQTSMYLCASRVGIGTGRNEKLFFGSGTQLSVL.

The V call is TRBV28, the J call TRBJ2-7; 10 bases are shared with TRBD1. This CDR3 is 14 amino acids long. V shed 4 bases and J 5 bases; nucleotides not matched to a gene: 5. Looked up from germline, CDR1 is MDHEN and CDR2 is SYDVKM. The CDR3: CASSSGTGVDEQYF. DNA of the CDR3: TGTGCCAGCAGTTCCGGGACAGGGGTCGACGAGCAGTACTTC.

The chain employs TRBV11-3 and TRBJ2-7; D call uncertain. This CDR3 is built from 9 residues. Germline V gives CDR1 SGHNT, CDR2 YENEEA. The V end lost 11 bases, the J end lost 7 bases, and 9 bases lay between the germline ends. CDR3 nucleotides: TGTGCCCGCGTGGCAGAGCAGTACTTC. Protein product: CARVAEQYF. The full variable domain, in which reference TRBV11-3 and TRBJ2-7 provide the parts outside the CDR3, is EAGVVQSPRYKIIEKKQPVAFWCNPISGHNTLYWYLQNLGQGPELLIRYENEEAVDDSQLPKDRFSAERLKGVDSTLKIQPAELGDSAVYLCARVAEQYFGPGTRLTVT.

This rearrangement joins TRBV5-1 to TRBJ1-1, with unresolved D. Trimming took 5 bases from V and 4 from J, leaving 15 bases between them. The CDR3 extends over 14 amino acids. CDR1 is SGHRS, CDR2 YFSETQ, per germline. This CDR3 is CASRAAIVSTEAFF. CDR3 coding DNA: TGCGCCAGCAGGGCGGCAATTGTGAGCACTGAAGCTTTCTTT.